This T cell receptor beta chain was retrieved from a study of cytomegalovirus exposure and HLA in healthy donors. At the level of the study: Among the 300 to 500 genotyped donors, 65% to 85% were placed in the Caucasian-associated ancestry cluster.

13 Jbeta primers and 60 Vbeta primers were used for the PCR. Authors' analysis steps: The count from a later analysis was 65 million to 90 million unique TCR beta chains, roughly 11 million of them shared. Repertoires were generated with immunoSEQ multiplex PCR, while TCRdb's copy carries only in-frame clones and drops some. That table supplies the V and J calls and clone size; D and trimming were determined from the DNA. This table holds about 140,000 clones, over 60% found once. Notes on this clone: Antigen unknown.

Findings of the study overall: TCR beta sequences reportedly predicted most subjects' HLA-A and HLA-B alleles accurately. Roughly uniform sequencing depth across donors was assumed, possibly incorrectly.

The receptor's source is a middle-aged man in good health and CMV-seropositive. The sequenced material came from PBMCs.

The CDR3: CASSPPGKGAGEQYF. The CDR3 coding sequence is TGTGCCAGCTCACCACCGGGGAAGGGGGCGGGCGAGCAGTACTTC. The rearrangement uses TRBV18 and TRBJ2-7; 7 nucleotides line up with TRBD1. CDR3 size: 15 residues. The germline V gene encodes CDR1 KGHSH and CDR2 LQKENI. J lost 6 bases, V lost 0 bases, and 8 bases had no gene match.